This TCR beta chain was captured in a study of immune evolution from preneoplasia to lung adenocarcinoma. On this clone itself: The target antigen is unknown.

Overall study findings and caveats: Clonality was highest in normal lung, lower in later-stage lesions apparently.

Sequencing was performed with immunoSEQ multiplex PCR; in TCRdb, only in-frame clones are kept and a portion is missing. Of around 4,800 clones detected, around three quarters appear once; the ten largest clones hold 6% to 7.5%. Macro-dissection enriched premalignant or tumor cells before nucleic acid extraction. The CDR3 is 15 residues long. The germline gives CDR1 LNHDA, CDR2 SQIVND (reference sequence). Trimming removed 3 bases from V and 1 base from J, with 12 bases in between. The receptor was derived from a person aged 60-79 years with lung adenocarcinoma. This chain uses TRBV19 with TRBJ2-5, with D tentatively TRBD2 (6 bases). The sequenced material came from FFPE minimally invasive lung adenocarcinoma tissue. CDR3 DNA sequence: TGTGCCAGTAGTATCAGCCCGGGAGTCCAAGAGACCCAGTACTTC. It yields the protein CASSISPGVQETQYF.